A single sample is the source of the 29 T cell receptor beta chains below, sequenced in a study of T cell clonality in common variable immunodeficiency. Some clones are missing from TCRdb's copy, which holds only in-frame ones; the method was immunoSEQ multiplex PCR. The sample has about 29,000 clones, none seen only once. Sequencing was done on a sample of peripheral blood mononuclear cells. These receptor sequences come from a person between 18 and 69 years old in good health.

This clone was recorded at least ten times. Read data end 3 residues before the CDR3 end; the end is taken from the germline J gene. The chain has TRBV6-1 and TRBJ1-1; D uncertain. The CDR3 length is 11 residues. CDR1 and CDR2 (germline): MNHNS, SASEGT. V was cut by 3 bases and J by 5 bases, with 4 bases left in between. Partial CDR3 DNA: TGTGCCAGCAGTGAGCAGACTGAA. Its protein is CASSEQTE. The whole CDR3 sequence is CASSEQTEAFF.

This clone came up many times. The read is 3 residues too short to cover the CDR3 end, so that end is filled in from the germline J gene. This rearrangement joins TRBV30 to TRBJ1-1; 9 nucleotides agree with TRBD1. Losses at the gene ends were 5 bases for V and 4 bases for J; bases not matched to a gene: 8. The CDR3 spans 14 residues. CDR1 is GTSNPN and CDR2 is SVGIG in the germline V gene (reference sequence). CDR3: CAWVQGAEGTEAFF. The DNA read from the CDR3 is TGTGCCTGGGTACAGGGGGCAGAGGGCACTGAA.

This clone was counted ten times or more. CDR3 DNA (partial): TGCAGTGCTAGAGATGGGAGCAGGGGGTGGGGTGACTATGGC. Its translation: CSARDGSRGWGDYG. From start to end, the CDR3 is CSARDGSRGWGDYGYTF. The rearrangement joins TRBV20-1 to TRBJ1-2; 7 nucleotides match TRBD1. The read falls 3 residues short of the CDR3 end, and the missing part is taken from the germline J gene. Germline trimming cut 0 bases from V and 3 bases from J; bases unmatched to any gene: 13. Germline values: CDR1 DFQATT, CDR2 SNEGSKA (reference sequence). The CDR3 consists of 17 residues.

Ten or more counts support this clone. The CDR3 DNA, read in part, is TGTGCCAGCAGCTCCGTGAACACTGAA. Translation: CASSSVNTE. The CDR3 as a whole reads CASSSVNTEAFF. This chain connects TRBV5-4 to TRBJ1-1; D not certain. The read gets to within 3 residues of the CDR3 end, and the germline J gene fills in the rest. This CDR3 has 12 amino acids. V dropped 3 bases and J dropped 0 bases, with 3 bases sitting between them. Germline values: CDR1 SGHNT, CDR2 YYREEE (reference sequence).

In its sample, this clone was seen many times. The CDR3 is CASSLRGAGVGNEQFF. Incomplete CDR3 DNA: TGTGCCAGCAGCCTCCGGGGGGCGGGAGTCGGAAATGAG. This chain links TRBV7-3 with TRBJ2-1, with TRBD2 as a possible D gene (7 bases). Sequencing ends 3 residues short of the CDR3 end; the germline J gene provides the rest. The CDR3 has 16 amino acids. Germline V lookup: CDR1 SGHTA, CDR2 FQGTGA. With 5 bases removed from V and 7 bases from J, the gap between germline ends came to 21 bases.

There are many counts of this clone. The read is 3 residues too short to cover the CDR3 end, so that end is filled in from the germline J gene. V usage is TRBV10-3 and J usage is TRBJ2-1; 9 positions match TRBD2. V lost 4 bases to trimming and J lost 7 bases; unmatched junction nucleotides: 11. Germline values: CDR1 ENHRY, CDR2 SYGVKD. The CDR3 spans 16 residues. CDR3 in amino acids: CAISVGVAGVVNEQFF. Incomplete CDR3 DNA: TGTGCCATCAGTGTGGGGGTAGCGGGAGTGGTTAATGAG.

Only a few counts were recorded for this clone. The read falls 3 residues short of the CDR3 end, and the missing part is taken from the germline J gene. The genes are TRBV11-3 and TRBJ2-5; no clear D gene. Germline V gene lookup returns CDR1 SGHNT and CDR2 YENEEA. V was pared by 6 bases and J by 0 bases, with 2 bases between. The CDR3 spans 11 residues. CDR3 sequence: CASSNQETQYF. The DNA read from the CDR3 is TGTGCCAGCAGTAACCAAGAGACC.

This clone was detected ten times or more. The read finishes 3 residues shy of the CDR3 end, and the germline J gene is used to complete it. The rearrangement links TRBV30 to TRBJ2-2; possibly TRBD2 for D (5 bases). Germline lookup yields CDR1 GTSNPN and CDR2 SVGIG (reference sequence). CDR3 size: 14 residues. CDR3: CAWSGEQGNSPLFF. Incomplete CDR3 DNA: TGTGCCTGGAGCGGGGAGCAAGGAAATTCACCG.

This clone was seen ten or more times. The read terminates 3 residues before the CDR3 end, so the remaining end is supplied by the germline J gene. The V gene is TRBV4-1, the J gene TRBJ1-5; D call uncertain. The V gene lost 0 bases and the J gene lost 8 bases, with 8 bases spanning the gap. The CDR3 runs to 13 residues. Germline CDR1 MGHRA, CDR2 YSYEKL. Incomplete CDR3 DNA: TGCGCCAGCAGCCAAGATGAAGAGGAGCCC. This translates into CASSQDEEEP. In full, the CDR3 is CASSQDEEEPQHF.

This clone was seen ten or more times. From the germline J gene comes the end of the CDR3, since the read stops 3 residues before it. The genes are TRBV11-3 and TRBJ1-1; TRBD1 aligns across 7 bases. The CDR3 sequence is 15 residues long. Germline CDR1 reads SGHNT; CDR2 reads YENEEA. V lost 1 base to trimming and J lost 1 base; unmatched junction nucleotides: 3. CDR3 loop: CASSLARTGNTEAFF. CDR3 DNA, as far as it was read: TGTGCCAGCAGCTTAGCGCGGACAGGGAACACTGAA.

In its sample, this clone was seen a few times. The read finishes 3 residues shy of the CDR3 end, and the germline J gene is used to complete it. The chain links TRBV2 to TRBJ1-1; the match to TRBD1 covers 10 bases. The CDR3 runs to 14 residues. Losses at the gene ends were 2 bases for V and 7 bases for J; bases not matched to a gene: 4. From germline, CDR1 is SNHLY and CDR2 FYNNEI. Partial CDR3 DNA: TGTGCCAGCAGTGAAAGACAGGGGGCGATTGAA. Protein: CASSERQGAIE. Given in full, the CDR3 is CASSERQGAIEAFF.

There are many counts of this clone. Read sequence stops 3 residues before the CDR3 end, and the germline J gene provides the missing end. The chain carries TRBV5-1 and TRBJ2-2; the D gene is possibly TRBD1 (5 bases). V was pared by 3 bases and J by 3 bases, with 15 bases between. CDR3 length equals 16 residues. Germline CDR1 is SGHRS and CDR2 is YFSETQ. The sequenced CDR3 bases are TGCGCCAGCAGCTCCGGGCAGGGTCTCGACACCGGGGAG. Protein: CASSSGQGLDTGE. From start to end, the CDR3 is CASSSGQGLDTGELFF.

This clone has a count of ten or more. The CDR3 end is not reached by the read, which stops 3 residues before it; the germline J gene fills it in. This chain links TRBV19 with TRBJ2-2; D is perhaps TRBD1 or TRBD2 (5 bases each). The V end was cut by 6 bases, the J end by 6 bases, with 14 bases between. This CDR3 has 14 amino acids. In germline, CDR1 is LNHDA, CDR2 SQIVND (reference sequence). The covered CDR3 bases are TGTGCCAGTAGCACCCAGAGGGGTTCCGGGGAG. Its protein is CASSTQRGSGE. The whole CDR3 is CASSTQRGSGELFF.

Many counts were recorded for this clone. CDR3 DNA (partial): TGCAGTGCTAGCCAATGGACAGAACCCAGA. Protein product: CSASQWTEPR. The whole CDR3 reads CSASQWTEPRYTF. The chain links TRBV20-1 to TRBJ1-2; tentatively, D is TRBD1 (6 bases). The read finishes 3 residues shy of the CDR3 end, and the germline J gene is used to complete it. The CDR3 is 13 residues long. Germline CDR1 is DFQATT and CDR2 is SNEGSKA (reference sequence).

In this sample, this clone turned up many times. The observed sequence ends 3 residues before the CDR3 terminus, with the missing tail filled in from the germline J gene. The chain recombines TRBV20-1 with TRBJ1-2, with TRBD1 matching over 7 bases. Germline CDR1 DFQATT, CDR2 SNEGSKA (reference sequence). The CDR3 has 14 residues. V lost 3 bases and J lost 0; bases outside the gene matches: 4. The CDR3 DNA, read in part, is TGCAGTGCTAGTCAGGGGGTCGCTAACTATGGC. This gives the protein CSASQGVANYG. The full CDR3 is CSASQGVANYGYTF.

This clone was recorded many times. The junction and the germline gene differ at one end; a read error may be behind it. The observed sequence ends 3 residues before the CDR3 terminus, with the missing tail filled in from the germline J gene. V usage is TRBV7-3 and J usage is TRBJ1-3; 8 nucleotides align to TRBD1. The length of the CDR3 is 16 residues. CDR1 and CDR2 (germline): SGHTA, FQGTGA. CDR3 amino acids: CVSSQGQGGPGNTIYF. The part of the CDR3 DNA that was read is TGTGTCAGCAGCCAAGGACAGGGCGGTCCCGGAAACACC. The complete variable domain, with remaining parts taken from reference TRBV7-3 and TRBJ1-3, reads GAGVSQTPSNKVTEKGKYVELRCDPISGHTALYWYRQSLGQGPEFLIYFQGTGAADDSGLPNDRFFAVRPEGSVSTLKIQRTERGDSAVYLCVSSQGQGGPGNTIYFGEGSWLTVV.

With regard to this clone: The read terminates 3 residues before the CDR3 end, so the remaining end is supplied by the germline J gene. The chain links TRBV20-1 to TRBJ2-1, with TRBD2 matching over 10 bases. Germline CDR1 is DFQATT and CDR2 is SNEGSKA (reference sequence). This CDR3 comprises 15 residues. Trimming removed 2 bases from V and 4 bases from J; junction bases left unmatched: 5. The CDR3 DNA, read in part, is TGCAGTGCTAGACATGGGACTAGCGCTTACAATGAG. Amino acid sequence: CSARHGTSAYNE. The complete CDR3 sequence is CSARHGTSAYNEQFF.

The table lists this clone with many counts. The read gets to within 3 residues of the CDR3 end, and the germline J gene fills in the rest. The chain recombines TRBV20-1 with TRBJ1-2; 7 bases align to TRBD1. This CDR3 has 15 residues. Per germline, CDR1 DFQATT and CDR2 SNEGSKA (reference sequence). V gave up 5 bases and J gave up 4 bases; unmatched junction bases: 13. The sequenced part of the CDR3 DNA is TGCAGTGCTCCAATTACAGGGGACGGTGGCTATGGC. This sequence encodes CSAPITGDGGYG. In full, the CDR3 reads CSAPITGDGGYGYTF.

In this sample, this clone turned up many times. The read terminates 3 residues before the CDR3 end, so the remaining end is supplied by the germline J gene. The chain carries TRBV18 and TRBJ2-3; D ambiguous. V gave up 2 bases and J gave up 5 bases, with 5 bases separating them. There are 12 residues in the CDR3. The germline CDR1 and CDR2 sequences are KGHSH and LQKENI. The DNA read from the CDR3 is TGTGCCAGCTCACCATCTCGAGATACG. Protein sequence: CASSPSRDT. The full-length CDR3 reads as CASSPSRDTQYF. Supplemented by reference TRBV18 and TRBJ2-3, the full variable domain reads NAGVMQNPRHLVRRRGQEARLRCSPMKGHSHVYWYRQLPEEGLKFMVYLQKENIIDESGMPKERFSAEFPKEGPSILRIQQVVRGDSAAYFCASSPSRDTQYFGPGTRLTVL.

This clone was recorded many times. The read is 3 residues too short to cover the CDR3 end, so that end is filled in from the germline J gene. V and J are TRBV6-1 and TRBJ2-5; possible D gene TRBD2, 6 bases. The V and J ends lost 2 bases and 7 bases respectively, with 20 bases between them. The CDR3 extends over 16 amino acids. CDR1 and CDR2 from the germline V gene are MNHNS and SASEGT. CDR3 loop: CASSESWQGGIATQYF. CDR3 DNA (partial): TGTGCCAGCAGTGAATCGTGGCAGGGAGGTATCGCGACC.

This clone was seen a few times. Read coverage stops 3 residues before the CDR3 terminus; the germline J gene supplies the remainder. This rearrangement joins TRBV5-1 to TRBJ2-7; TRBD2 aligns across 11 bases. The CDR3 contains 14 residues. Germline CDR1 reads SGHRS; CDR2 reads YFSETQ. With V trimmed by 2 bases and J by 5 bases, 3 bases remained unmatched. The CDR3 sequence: CASSFSGRVDEQYF. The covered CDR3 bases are TGCGCCAGCAGCTTTAGCGGGAGGGTTGACGAG.

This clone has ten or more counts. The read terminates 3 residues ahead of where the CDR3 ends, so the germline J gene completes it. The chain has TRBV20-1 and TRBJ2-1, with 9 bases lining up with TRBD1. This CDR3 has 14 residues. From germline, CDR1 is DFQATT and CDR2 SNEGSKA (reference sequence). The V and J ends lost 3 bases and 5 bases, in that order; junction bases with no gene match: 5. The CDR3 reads CSASKWTGDNEQFF. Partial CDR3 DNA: TGCAGTGCTAGTAAATGGACAGGGGACAATGAG.

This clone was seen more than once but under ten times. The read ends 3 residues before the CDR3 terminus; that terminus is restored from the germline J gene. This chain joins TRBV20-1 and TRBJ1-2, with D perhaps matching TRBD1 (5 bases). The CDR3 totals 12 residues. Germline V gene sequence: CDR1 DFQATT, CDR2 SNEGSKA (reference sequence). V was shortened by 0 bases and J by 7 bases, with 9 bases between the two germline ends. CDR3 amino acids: CSARDEGLGYTF. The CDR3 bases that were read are TGCAGTGCTAGAGATGAGGGGCTTGGC.

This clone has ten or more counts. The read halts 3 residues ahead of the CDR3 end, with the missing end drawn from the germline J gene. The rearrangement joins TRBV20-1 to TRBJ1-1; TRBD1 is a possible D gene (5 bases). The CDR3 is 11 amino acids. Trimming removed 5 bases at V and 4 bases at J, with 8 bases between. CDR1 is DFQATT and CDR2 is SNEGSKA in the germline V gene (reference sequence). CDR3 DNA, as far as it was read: TGCAGTGCTGTCCAGGGCACTGAA. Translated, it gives CSAVQGTE. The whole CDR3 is CSAVQGTEAFF.

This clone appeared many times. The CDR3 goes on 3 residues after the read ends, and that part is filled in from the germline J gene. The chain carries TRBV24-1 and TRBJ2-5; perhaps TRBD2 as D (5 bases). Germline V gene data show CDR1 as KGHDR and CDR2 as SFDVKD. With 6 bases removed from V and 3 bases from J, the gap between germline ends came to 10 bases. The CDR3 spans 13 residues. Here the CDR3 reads CATSKDYKETQYF. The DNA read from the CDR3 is TGTGCCACCAGTAAAGACTACAAAGAGACC.

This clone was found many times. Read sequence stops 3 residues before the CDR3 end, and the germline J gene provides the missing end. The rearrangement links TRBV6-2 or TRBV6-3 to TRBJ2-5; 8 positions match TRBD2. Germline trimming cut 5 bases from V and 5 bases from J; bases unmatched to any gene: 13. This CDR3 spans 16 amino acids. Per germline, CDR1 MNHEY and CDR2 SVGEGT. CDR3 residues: CASSTSRSGSGETQYF. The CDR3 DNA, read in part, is TGTGCCAGCAGTACGAGTAGGAGCGGGAGCGGCGAGACC.

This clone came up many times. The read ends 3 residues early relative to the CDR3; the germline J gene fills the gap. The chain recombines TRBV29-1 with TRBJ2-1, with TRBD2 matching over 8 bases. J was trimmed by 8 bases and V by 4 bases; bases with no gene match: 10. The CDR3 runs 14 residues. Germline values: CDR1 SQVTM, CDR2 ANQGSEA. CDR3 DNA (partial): TGCAGCGTTGTCTGGGCTAGCGGGTCGGATGAG. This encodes CSVVWASGSDE. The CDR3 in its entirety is CSVVWASGSDEQFF.

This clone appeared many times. This CDR3 reads CSVDGQGGEKLFF. The sequenced CDR3 bases are TGCAGCGTTGATGGACAGGGAGGAGAAAAA. V is TRBV29-1 and J is TRBJ1-4, with 8 bases identical to TRBD1. The observed sequence ends 3 residues before the CDR3 terminus, with the missing tail filled in from the germline J gene. The CDR3 is made up of 13 amino acids. J lost 8 bases, V lost 3 bases, and 5 bases had no gene match. Germline CDR1 SQVTM, CDR2 ANQGSEA.

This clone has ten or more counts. CDR3 residues: CASNSGGGNQPQHF. CDR3 DNA (partial): TGTGCCAGTAACTCAGGGGGTGGCAATCAGCCC. J is TRBJ1-5 and V is TRBV19; TRBD1 aligns across 7 bases. The read gets to within 3 residues of the CDR3 end, and the germline J gene fills in the rest. The V segment lost 7 bases and the J segment 2 bases; nucleotides outside the gene matches: 5. Germline lookup yields CDR1 LNHDA and CDR2 SQIVND (reference sequence). CDR3 length equals 14 residues.